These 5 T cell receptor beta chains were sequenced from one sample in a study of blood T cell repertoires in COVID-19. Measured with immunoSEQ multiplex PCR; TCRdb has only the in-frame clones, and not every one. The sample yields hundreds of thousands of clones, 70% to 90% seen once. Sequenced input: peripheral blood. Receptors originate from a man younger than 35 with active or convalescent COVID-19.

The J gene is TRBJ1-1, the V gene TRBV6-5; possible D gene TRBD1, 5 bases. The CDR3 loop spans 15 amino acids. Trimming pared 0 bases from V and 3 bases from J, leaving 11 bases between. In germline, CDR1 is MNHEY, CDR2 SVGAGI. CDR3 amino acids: CASSYSTTRDTEAFF. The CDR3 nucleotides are TGTGCCAGCAGTTACTCCACAACCAGGGACACTGAAGCTTTCTTT.

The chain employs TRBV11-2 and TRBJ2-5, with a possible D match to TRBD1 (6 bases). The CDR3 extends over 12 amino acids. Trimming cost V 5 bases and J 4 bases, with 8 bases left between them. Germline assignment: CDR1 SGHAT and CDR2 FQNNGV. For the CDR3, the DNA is TGTGCCAGCAGCCAGGGGAGAGAGACCCAGTACTTC. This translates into CASSQGRETQYF.

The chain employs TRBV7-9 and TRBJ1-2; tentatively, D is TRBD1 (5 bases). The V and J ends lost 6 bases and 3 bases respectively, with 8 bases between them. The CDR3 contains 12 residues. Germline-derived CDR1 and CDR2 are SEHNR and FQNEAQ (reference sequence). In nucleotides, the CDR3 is TGTGCCAGCAGGGGGCGCGACTATGGCTACACCTTC. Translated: CASRGRDYGYTF.

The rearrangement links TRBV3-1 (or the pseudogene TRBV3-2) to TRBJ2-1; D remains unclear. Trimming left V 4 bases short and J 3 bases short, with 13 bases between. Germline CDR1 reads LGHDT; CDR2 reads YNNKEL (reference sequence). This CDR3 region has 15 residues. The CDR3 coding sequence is TGTGCCAGCAGCCGTTCCGCAGGCGTCTACAATGAGCAGTTCTTC. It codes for CASSRSAGVYNEQFF.

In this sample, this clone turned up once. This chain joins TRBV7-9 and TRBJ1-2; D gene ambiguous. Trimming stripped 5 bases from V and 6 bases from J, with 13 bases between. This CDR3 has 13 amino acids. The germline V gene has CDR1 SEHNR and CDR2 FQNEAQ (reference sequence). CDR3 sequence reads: CASSPEAGNGYTF. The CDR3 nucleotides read TGTGCCAGCAGCCCTGAGGCCGGGAATGGCTACACCTTC.